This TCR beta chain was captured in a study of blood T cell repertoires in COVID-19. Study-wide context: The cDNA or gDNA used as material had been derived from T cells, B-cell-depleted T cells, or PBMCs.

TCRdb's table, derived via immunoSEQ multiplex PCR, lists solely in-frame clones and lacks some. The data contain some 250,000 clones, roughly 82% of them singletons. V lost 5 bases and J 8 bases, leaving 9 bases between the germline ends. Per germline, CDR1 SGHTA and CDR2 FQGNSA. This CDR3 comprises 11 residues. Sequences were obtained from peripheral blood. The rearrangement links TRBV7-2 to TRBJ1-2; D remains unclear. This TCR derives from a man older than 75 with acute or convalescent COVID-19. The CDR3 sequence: CASSLLSGYTF. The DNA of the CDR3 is TGTGCCAGCAGCCTCCTAAGCGGCTACACCTTC.